The clone carrying this TCR beta chain was seen repeatedly, ten times or more. Antigen: not known. The data are from a study of breast tumors, draining lymph nodes, adjacent tissues. The study, taken as a whole, reports: The lymph node origin of tumor T cells was framed as consistent with a hypothesis, not demonstrated. Luminal-like breast cancer showed significantly greater tumor-nontumor repertoire similarity than basal-like breast cancer did. Tumor TCR diversity was below lymph nodes but above nontumor tissue.

The germline V gene encodes CDR1 ENHRY and CDR2 SYGVKD. The CDR3 totals 16 residues. The V and J ends lost 4 bases and 0 bases, in that order; junction bases with no gene match: 8. Each CDR3 protein is one row after TCRdb ran MiXCR on the multiplex PCR reads. Of under 15,000 distinct CDR3 sequences detected, roughly 34% appear once; the ten largest clones hold 13% to 15%. The sample taken for sequencing was breast tumor tissue. The clonotype originates from a female donor with breast cancer. Some clones in this sample may be carry-over from other donors' samples. The chain joins TRBV10-3 to TRBJ2-7; 8 bases map to TRBD1. The CDR3 loop reads CAISGARTGTSYEQYF. DNA for the CDR3: TGTGCCATCAGTGGGGCGAGGACAGGGACCTCCTACGAGCAGTACTTC.